The clone carrying this T cell receptor (beta chain) has more than one count but fewer than ten. Its antigen is currently unknown. TCR cDNA molecules each had a unique molecular identifier. TCRdb recomputed calls from the 5' RACE reads with MiXCR, one row per CDR3 protein. The data show about 56,000 distinct CDR3 sequences, 7% to 10% seen once. This entry comes from a study of spatial heterogeneity in lung cancer. Documented time point: sample taken at primary tumor resection. No cell sorting; template was whole RNA from tumor, lung tissue or PBMC. Samples were obtained from about 72 donors, all untreated early-stage non-small cell lung cancer patients. V trimming: 5 bases; J trimming: 9 bases; junction bases outside the gene matches: 13. The CDR3 contains 15 residues. The germline gives CDR1 MNHEY, CDR2 SMNVEV (reference sequence). Study results and limitations: Ubiquitous, expanded tumor-derived TCRs were more frequently observed in blood at resection than at follow-up.

The clonotype originates from a female donor with early-stage non-small cell lung cancer. Sequencing was performed on PBMCs, taken at surgery. The chain links TRBV27 to TRBJ2-1; 7 bases line up with TRBD1. The CDR3 reads CASSPATGMRGEQFF. The CDR3 DNA is TGTGCCAGCAGTCCCGCGACAGGGATGAGGGGTGAGCAGTTCTTC.